These T cell receptor beta chains were read from a single sample in a study of shared clonotypes between healthy human individuals. Sequencing used immunoSEQ multiplex PCR; TCRdb keeps in-frame clones, though not all of them. The table shows about 1 million clones, with roughly 74% occurring only once. The sequencing sample was made of memory CD4+ T cells from PBMCs. These receptors came from a man aged 18 to 35 in good health. Some clones in this sample may be carry-over from other donors' samples. Both conserved end residues are part of each CDR3. A D gene is named only where the DNA matches it firmly. Clone size is given for some rows only: seen once, a few or many times, or a class if the clone is expanded.

V gene	D gene	clone size	J gene	CDR3 DNA	CDR3 protein
TRBV28	TRBD1	once	TRBJ1-1	TGTGCCAGCAGTTTATGGCTGCCCCTGAGCCGGGACAGAATAATTGAAGCTTTCTTT	CASSLWLPLSRDRIIEAFF
TRBV5-4	TRBD2	NA	TRBJ2-7	TGTGCCAGCAGCTTGGGGCAGCTAGCGGGAGGGTATGAGCAGTACTTC	CASSLGQLAGGYEQYF
TRBV5-1	TRBD2	many	TRBJ2-5	TGCGCCAGCAGCTTGGCAGGACTAGCGGGAGGGGGAGAGACCCAGTACTTC	CASSLAGLAGGGETQYF
TRBV6-1	TRBD1	NA	TRBJ2-5	TGTGCCAGCAGGCCGGACAGGGGTTTGGAGACCCAGTACTTC	CASRPDRGLETQYF
TRBV7-3	NA	NA	TRBJ2-5	TGTGCCAGCAGCGCCGGGGGAAGGGAGACCCAGTACTTC	CASSAGGRETQYF
TRBV6-5	TRBD1	once	TRBJ1-3	TGTGCCAGCAAGGACAGGAGGCACTCTGGAAACACCATATATTTT	CASKDRRHSGNTIYF
TRBV27	NA	NA	TRBJ1-1	TGTGCCAGCAGGGGGCGATGGAACACTGAAGCTTTCTTT	CASRGRWNTEAFF
TRBV5-1	NA	NA	TRBJ2-1	TGCGCCAGCAGCTTGGATTTTTCTGGCGGGGATTACAATGAGCAGTTCTTC	CASSLDFSGGDYNEQFF
TRBV30	NA	once	TRBJ1-4	TGTGCCTGGAGTCTGGGTGTCAATGAAAAACTGTTTTTT	CAWSLGVNEKLFF
TRBV2	NA	few	TRBJ1-2	TGTGCCAGCAGTTACACTGTTTCCTATGGCTACACCTTC	CASSYTVSYGYTF
TRBV27	NA	few	TRBJ2-7	TGTGCCAGCAGTTCTCAGGGGGGGAGATCCTACGAGCAGTACTTC	CASSSQGGRSYEQYF
TRBV7-2	TRBD1	NA	TRBJ1-2	TGTGCCAGCAGCTTAGGACAGGGTGAGGTGGCCGGCTACACCTTC	CASSLGQGEVAGYTF
TRBV6-1	NA	NA	TRBJ2-3	TGTGCCAGCAGGACGACGACAGATACGCAGTATTTT	CASRTTTDTQYF
TRBV19	NA	NA	TRBJ1-1	TGTGCCAGTAGTATCTTTGACCCCACTGAAGCTTTCTTT	CASSIFDPTEAFF
TRBV5-5	NA	NA	TRBJ1-4	TGTGCCAGCAGCTTAGACATTGGGGGAGATGAAAAACTGTTTTTT	CASSLDIGGDEKLFF
TRBV10-3	TRBD1	NA	TRBJ1-2	TGTGCCACTCAGGTGGACAGGGGGGTGCCTGGCTACACCTTC	CATQVDRGVPGYTF
TRBV6-5	TRBD1	NA	TRBJ1-2	TGTGCCAGCAGCGGAGGGGGCTCTAACTATGGCTACACCTTC	CASSGGGSNYGYTF
TRBV6-1	NA	many	TRBJ2-1	TGTGCCAGCAGAGAAGCGGCCTACAATGAGCAGTTCTTC	CASREAAYNEQFF
TRBV5-6	NA	NA	TRBJ2-1	TGTGCCAGCACCCCCGACAGGACCTACAATGAGCAGTTCTTC	CASTPDRTYNEQFF
TRBV5-4	TRBD2	NA	TRBJ2-3	TGTGCCAGCAGATTGACTAGCGGGAGGGCAGATACGCAGTATTTT	CASRLTSGRADTQYF